The TCR beta chain under discussion was sequenced for a study of beta chain features in type 1 diabetes. Study results and limitations: Patients with type 1 diabetes showed fewer VDJ junction insertions and more deletions. All four CD4+ subsets from Type 1 diabetes patients carried moderately but significantly shorter TCRB CDR3s.

Every donor provided one heparinised blood draw, which averaged around 120 mL. A sort by CD45RO/CCR7/CD25/CD127/CD95/CD27 yielded CD4+ naive, central memory, regulatory and stem cell-like memory cells. Germline lookup yields CDR1 SQVTM and CDR2 ANQGSEA. With 5 bases removed from V and 5 bases from J, the gap between germline ends came to 18 bases. The CDR3 has 14 residues. TCRB transcripts that were expressed got sequenced, as all of the isolated RNA had been reverse transcribed. For naive, central memory and regulatory T cell samples, reads averaged around 3.8 million. The table came from immunoSEQ multiplex PCR; TCRdb's copy has only in-frame clones and leaves some out. The data show under 300,000 clones, roughly 22% seen once. About this clone: Its antigen is not known.

The origin of this receptor is a woman in her forties with type 1 diabetes. The sample was naive CD4+ T cells from blood. The rearrangement uses TRBV29-1 and TRBJ2-5, with D tentatively TRBD2 (6 bases). As DNA, the CDR3 is TGCAGCGTTCGGGATCCAGCGGGCTATGAGACCCAGTACTTC. Amino acids: CSVRDPAGYETQYF. Full variable domain (outside the CDR3, taken from reference TRBV29-1 and TRBJ2-5): SAVISQKPSRDICQRGTSLTIQCQVDSQVTMMFWYRQQPGQSLTLIATANQGSEATYESGFVIDKFPISRPNLTFSTLTVSNMSPEDSSIYLCSVRDPAGYETQYFGPGTRLLVL.